This T cell receptor beta chain was sequenced in a study of beta chain features in type 1 diabetes. On this clone: The target antigen is unknown.

Germline assignment: CDR1 GTSNPN and CDR2 SVGIG (reference sequence). CDR3 size: 13 residues. V dropped 2 bases and J dropped 8; count of bases not matched to a gene: 8. Of the isolated RNA, all was reverse transcribed, and so the sequenced material was expressed TCRB transcripts. Clones were sequenced by immunoSEQ multiplex PCR, and TCRdb holds only the in-frame ones, with some missing. The sample includes about 350,000 clones, around a fifth seen only once; the top ten take 0.035% to 0.055%. Study findings and constraints: In type 1 diabetes patients, VDJ junctions had fewer insertions; deletions at these junctions were more frequent. There was no resolution here of whether HLA type influences TCRB rearrangement. In comparison with healthy donors, patients had naive, central memory and Treg TCRB repertoires that appeared more similar.

Sequenced material: naive CD4+ T cells from blood. This chain connects TRBV30 to TRBJ1-1; 7 nucleotides agree with TRBD1. This clonotype was obtained from a woman aged 18-30 years in good health. Here the CDR3 reads CAWSSGTDSEAFF. CDR3 coding DNA: TGTGCCTGGAGTTCCGGGACAGACAGCGAAGCTTTCTTT.